Presented here are 15 T cell receptor beta chains from one specimen sequenced in a study of blood T cell repertoires in COVID-19. The protocol was immunoSEQ multiplex PCR, while the TCRdb copy is restricted to in-frame clones and leaves out a portion. The sample gives some 50,000 clones, nearly 90% of which show up once; roughly 1.6% is in the top ten. The sequenced material came from peripheral blood. The receptors come from a man aged 55 to 70 with acute or convalescent COVID-19.

The J gene is TRBJ1-2, the V gene TRBV5-4; D gene unclear. Germline CDR1 reads SGHNT; CDR2 reads YYREEE (reference sequence). The CDR3 extends over 12 amino acids. Trimming cost V 0 bases and J 4 bases, with 4 bases left between them. This CDR3 is CASSLDFYGYTF. The DNA of the CDR3 is TGTGCCAGCAGCTTGGACTTCTATGGCTACACCTTC.

The V call is TRBV7-9, the J call TRBJ1-1, with D maybe TRBD1 (5 bases). The CDR3 runs to 15 residues. The V and J ends lost 6 bases and 5 bases respectively, with 19 bases between them. The V gene's germline CDR1 is SEHNR and CDR2 FQNEAQ (reference sequence). CDR3 sequence: CASRLWGQGWTEAFF. The CDR3 region has the DNA TGTGCCAGCAGGTTGTGGGGCCAGGGCTGGACTGAAGCTTTCTTT. The full variable domain, in which reference TRBV7-9 and TRBJ1-1 provide the parts outside the CDR3, is DTGVSQNPRHKITKRGQNVTFRCDPISEHNRLYWYRQTLGQGPEFLTYFQNEAQLEKSRLLSDRFSAERPKGSFSTLEIQRTEQGDSAMYLCASRLWGQGWTEAFFGQGTRLTVV.

The chain joins TRBV5-6 to TRBJ2-7; 8 bases align to TRBD1. CDR1 and CDR2 from the germline V gene are SGHDT and YYEEEE. The CDR3 extends over 14 amino acids. V dropped 2 bases and J dropped 2; count of bases not matched to a gene: 3. The CDR3 sequence: CASSFRDRTYEQYF. In DNA form, the CDR3 reads TGTGCCAGCAGCTTCAGGGACAGGACCTACGAGCAGTACTTC. Complete variable domain (other parts from reference TRBV5-6 and TRBJ2-7): DAGVTQSPTHLIKTRGQQVTLRCSPKSGHDTVSWYQQALGQGPQFIFQYYEEEERQRGNFPDRFSGHQFPNYSSELNVNALLLGDSALYLCASSFRDRTYEQYFGPGTRLTVT.

The chain couples TRBV29-1 to TRBJ2-3, with 7 bases aligning to TRBD1. The CDR3 has 12 residues. Germline V gives CDR1 SQVTM, CDR2 ANQGSEA. The junction had 2 bases not matched to a gene; V was cut back by 4 bases and J by 4 bases. CDR3 sequence reads: CSVGTGADTQYF. CDR3 bases: TGCAGCGTTGGAACAGGGGCAGATACGCAGTATTTT.

This clone came up a few times. This chain uses TRBV19 with TRBJ2-2; 9 nucleotides line up with TRBD1. Germline CDR1 reads LNHDA; CDR2 reads SQIVND (reference sequence). This CDR3 is built from 18 residues. The J segment lost 2 bases and the V segment lost 2 bases, leaving 9 bases of the junction unmatched. The CDR3 DNA reads as TGTGCCAGTAGTATACTGCGCGGACAGGGGTCAAACACCGGGGAGCTGTTTTTT. Residues: CASSILRGQGSNTGELFF. The whole variable domain, filled in from reference TRBV19 and TRBJ2-2, reads DGGITQSPKYLFRKEGQNVTLSCEQNLNHDAMYWYRQDPGQGLRLIYYSQIVNDFQKGDIAEGYSVSREKKESFPLTVTSAQKNPTAFYLCASSILRGQGSNTGELFFGEGSRLTVL.

The chain is built from TRBV27 and TRBJ1-2; D is possibly TRBD1 (6 bases). Trimming stripped 8 bases from V and 6 bases from J, with 10 bases between. The CDR3 runs to 11 residues. Looked up from germline, CDR1 is MNHEY and CDR2 is SMNVEV (reference sequence). This CDR3 is CASWGPNGYTF. CDR3 nucleotides: TGTGCCAGCTGGGGGCCGAATGGCTACACCTTC.

V and J are TRBV3-1 (or the pseudogene TRBV3-2) and TRBJ2-7, with D possibly matching TRBD1 (6 bases). The V gene lost 0 bases and the J gene lost 0 bases, with 15 bases spanning the gap. Germline V gene lookup returns CDR1 LGHDT and CDR2 YNNKEL (reference sequence). This CDR3 contains 17 residues. CDR3 sequence reads: CASSQDGKGTSSYEQYF. Written as DNA, the CDR3 is TGTGCCAGCAGCCAAGATGGGAAGGGGACAAGCTCCTACGAGCAGTACTTC.

This clone was seen just once. The junction shows a germline mismatch at one end, possibly a read error. The chain links TRBV7-9 to TRBJ2-1; tentatively, D is TRBD1 (6 bases). This CDR3 region has 15 residues. Germline CDR1 and CDR2: SEHNR and FQNEAQ (reference sequence). The CDR3: CASSLLGANYNKQFF. DNA of the CDR3: TGTGCCAGCAGCTTACTGGGGGCCAACTACAATAAGCAGTTCTTC.

Concerning this clone itself: Other DNA sequences in this sample translate to the same CDR3. This rearrangement joins TRBV5-1 to TRBJ2-5; 7 nucleotides line up with TRBD2. Trimming took 0 bases from V and 5 from J; bases not matched to a gene: 1. This CDR3 contains 13 residues. Germline V CDR1 and CDR2: SGHRS, YFSETQ. The CDR3 sequence: CASSLAGGETQYF. Here the CDR3 DNA reads TGCGCCAGCAGCTTGGCCGGGGGGGAGACCCAGTACTTC.

This clone has only a few counts. V usage is TRBV27 and J usage is TRBJ1-1; D remains unclear. Germline assignment: CDR1 MNHEY and CDR2 SMNVEV (reference sequence). Trimming took 3 bases from V and 1 from J, leaving 9 bases between them. There are 14 residues in the CDR3. CDR3 nucleotide sequence: TGTGCCAGCAGTTTTAGCCGCGAGAACACTGAAGCTTTCTTT. Amino acid sequence: CASSFSRENTEAFF.

V and J are TRBV15 and TRBJ1-1; 7 bases fit TRBD1. Germline assignment: CDR1 LNHNV and CDR2 YYDKDF (reference sequence). The length of the CDR3 is 15 residues. The ends lost 5 bases at V and 1 base at J; junction bases unmatched: 7. CDR3 amino acids: CATSRYRGANTEAFF. The CDR3 DNA is TGTGCCACCAGCCGTTACAGGGGCGCGAACACTGAAGCTTTCTTT.

The V call is TRBV5-1, the J call TRBJ1-1, with D unresolved. The CDR3 has 15 amino acids. Trimming took off 0 bases at V and 1 base at J, with 10 bases between the two ends. Germline V gives CDR1 SGHRS, CDR2 YFSETQ. CDR3 residues: CASSLDGGRNTEAFF. CDR3 bases: TGCGCCAGCAGCTTGGACGGCGGAAGGAACACTGAAGCTTTCTTT.

The rearrangement joins TRBV29-1 to TRBJ2-5; TRBD1 matches 9 bases. The CDR3 totals 15 residues. V dropped 2 bases and J dropped 5; count of bases not matched to a gene: 9. In germline, CDR1 is SQVTM, CDR2 ANQGSEA. This CDR3 reads CSVEPGQGLGETQYF. The CDR3 DNA reads TGCAGCGTTGAACCGGGACAGGGCCTCGGGGAGACCCAGTACTTC.

To note about this clone: At one end the junction does not follow the germline gene, possibly because of a read error. The V and J genes are TRBV25-1 and TRBJ1-4; D gene ambiguous. The CDR3 covers 13 residues. Germline CDR1 MGHDK, CDR2 SYGVNS. The chain's CDR3 is CASSEEANGKLFF. The CDR3 bases are TGTGCCAGCAGTGAAGAGGCGAATGGAAAACTGTTTTTT.

The chain joins TRBV6-6 to TRBJ2-7; the match to TRBD1 covers 8 bases. The ends lost 4 bases at V and 6 bases at J; junction bases unmatched: 11. This CDR3 contains 15 residues. Germline-derived CDR1 and CDR2 are MNHNY and SVGAGI (reference sequence). DNA of the CDR3: TGTGCCAGCAGTTTGGGGGGACAGGCTTTCCCCGAGCAGTACTTC. Protein product: CASSLGGQAFPEQYF.